The 5 T cell receptor beta chains below were found in one sample sequenced in a study of blood T cell repertoires in COVID-19. Here immunoSEQ multiplex PCR was the method, and the copy in TCRdb shows in-frame clones only, minus some. The data hold roughly 150,000 clones, with roughly 91% observed a single time. Sequencing was performed on peripheral blood. The source of these receptors is a man aged 45-60 years who had recovered from COVID-19.

This clone was picked up a small number of times. The chain is built from TRBV12-3 or TRBV12-4 and TRBJ1-5, with 9 nucleotides matching TRBD1. CDR3 length: 13 amino acids. The V segment lost 6 bases and the J segment 11 bases; nucleotides outside the gene matches: 8. This chain's CDR3 is CASRSGQGVTQHF. CDR3 nucleotide sequence: TGTGCCAGCAGATCGGGACAGGGAGTTACCCAGCATTTT.

The rearrangement links TRBV6-6 to TRBJ2-7, with 8 nucleotides matching TRBD1. J gave up 6 bases and V 8 bases, and 6 bases lay outside the gene matches. Per germline, CDR1 MNHNY and CDR2 SVGAGI (reference sequence). The CDR3 totals 12 residues. The CDR3: CASADRGREQYF. The CDR3 nucleotides are TGTGCCAGCGCCGACAGGGGACGCGAGCAGTACTTC.

V and J are TRBV21-1 and TRBJ2-3; the listed D gene, TRBD1, was not tested against the DNA. TRBV21-1 is a known pseudogene. The CDR3 has 18 residues. The CDR3: CASSKARSAGVRTDTQYF. DNA for the CDR3: TGTGCCAGCAGCAAAGCGCGGTCGGCAGGGGTCCGCACAGATACGCAGTATTTT.

J is TRBJ2-7 and V is TRBV5-1; D remains ambiguous. Germline assignment: CDR1 SGHRS and CDR2 YFSETQ. The CDR3 consists of 17 residues. V lost 1 base, J lost 3 bases, and 20 bases lay in between. This CDR3 reads CASSLQGASAANYEQYF. For the CDR3, the DNA is TGCGCCAGCAGCTTGCAAGGAGCGTCCGCAGCTAACTACGAGCAGTACTTC.

The chain has TRBV5-4 and TRBJ1-3, with D possibly TRBD1 on 6 matching bases. The CDR3 runs to 16 residues. Trimming shortened V by 5 bases and J by 0 bases, and 15 bases separated the two germline ends. Germline CDR1 SGHNT, CDR2 YYREEE (reference sequence). In nucleotides, the CDR3 is TGTGCCAGCAGTTCGGACAGACTCCTCTCTGGAAACACCATATATTTT. Protein sequence: CASSSDRLLSGNTIYF.